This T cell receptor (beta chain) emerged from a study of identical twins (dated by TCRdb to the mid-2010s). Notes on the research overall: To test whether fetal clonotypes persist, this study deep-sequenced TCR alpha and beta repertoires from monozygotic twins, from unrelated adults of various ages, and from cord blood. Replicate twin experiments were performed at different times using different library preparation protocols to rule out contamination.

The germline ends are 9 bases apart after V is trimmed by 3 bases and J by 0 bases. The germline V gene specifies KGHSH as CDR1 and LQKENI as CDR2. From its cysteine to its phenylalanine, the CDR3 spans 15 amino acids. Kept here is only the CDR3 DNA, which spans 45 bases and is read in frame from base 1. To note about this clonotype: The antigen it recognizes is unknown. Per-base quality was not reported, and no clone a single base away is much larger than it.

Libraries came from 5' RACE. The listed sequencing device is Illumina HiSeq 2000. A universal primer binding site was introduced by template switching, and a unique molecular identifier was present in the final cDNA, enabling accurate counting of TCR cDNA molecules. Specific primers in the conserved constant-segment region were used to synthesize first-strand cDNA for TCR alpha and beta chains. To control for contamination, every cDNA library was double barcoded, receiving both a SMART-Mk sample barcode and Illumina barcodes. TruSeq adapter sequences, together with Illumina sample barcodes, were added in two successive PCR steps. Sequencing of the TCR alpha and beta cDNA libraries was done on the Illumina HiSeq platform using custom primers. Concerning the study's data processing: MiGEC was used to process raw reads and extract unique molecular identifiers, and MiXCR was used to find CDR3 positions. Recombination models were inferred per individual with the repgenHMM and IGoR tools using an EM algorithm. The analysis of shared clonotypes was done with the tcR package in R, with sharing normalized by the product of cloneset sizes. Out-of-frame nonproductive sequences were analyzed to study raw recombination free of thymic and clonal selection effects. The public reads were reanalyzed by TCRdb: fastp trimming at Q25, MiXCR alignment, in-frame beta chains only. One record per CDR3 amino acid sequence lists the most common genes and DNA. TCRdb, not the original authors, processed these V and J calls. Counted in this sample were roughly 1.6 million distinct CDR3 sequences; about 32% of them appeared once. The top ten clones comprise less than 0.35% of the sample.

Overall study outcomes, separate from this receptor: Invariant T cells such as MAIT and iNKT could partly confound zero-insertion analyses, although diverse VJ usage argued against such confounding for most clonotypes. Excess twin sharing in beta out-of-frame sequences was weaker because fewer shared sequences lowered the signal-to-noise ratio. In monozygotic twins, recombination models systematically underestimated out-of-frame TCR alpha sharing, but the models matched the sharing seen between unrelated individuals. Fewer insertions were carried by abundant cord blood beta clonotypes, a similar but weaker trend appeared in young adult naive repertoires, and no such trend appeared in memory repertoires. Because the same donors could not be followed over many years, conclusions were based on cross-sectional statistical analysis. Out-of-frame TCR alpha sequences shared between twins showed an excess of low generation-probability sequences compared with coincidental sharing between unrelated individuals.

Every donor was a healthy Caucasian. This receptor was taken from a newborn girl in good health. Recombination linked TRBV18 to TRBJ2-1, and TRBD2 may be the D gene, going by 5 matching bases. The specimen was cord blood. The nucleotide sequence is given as TGTGCCAGCTCACCGATAACTAGCTCCTACAATGAGCAGTTCTTC. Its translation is CASSPITSSYNEQFF.